This is a list of T cell receptor beta chains from one sample in a study of cytomegalovirus exposure and HLA in healthy donors. Clones were read by immunoSEQ multiplex PCR, and TCRdb kept only the in-frame ones, dropping some. The table has under 150,000 clones, over 65% seen once. Sequenced input: PBMCs. The receptors shown here come from a female donor in good health and CMV-seropositive. Each CDR3 is given with its conserved first and last residue.

J: TRBJ1-3
V: TRBV19
CDR3: CASSPIQGSGNTIYF

J: TRBJ1-1
V: TRBV9
CDR3: CASGAGTEAFF

J: TRBJ2-5
V: TRBV7-9
CDR3: CASSRGTSGRYQETQYF

J: TRBJ1-2
V: TRBV6-6
CDR3: CASSYTPTDYGYTF

J: TRBJ2-2
V: TRBV7-9
CDR3: CASSHQAGELFF

J: TRBJ2-7
V: TRBV4-1
CDR3: CASRPAGRGDEQYF

J: TRBJ2-1
V: TRBV19
CDR3: CASKTSGLVNEQFF

J: TRBJ2-2
V: TRBV7-7
CDR3: CASVGNTGELFF

J: TRBJ1-5
V: TRBV28
CDR3: CATLDRGNSNQPQHF

J: TRBJ2-7
V: TRBV23-1
CDR3: CASSQSPEQYF

J: TRBJ2-7
V: TRBV6-5
CDR3: CASSEEPRSYEQYF

J: TRBJ2-1
V: TRBV6-1
CDR3: CASWKRASGRNEQFF

J: TRBJ2-7
V: TRBV6-5
CDR3: CASSFGTSGPYEQYF

J: TRBJ2-5
V: TRBV7-2
CDR3: CASSYSGGARETQYF

J: TRBJ1-1
V: TRBV5-1
CDR3: CASSFGGRVNTEAFF

J: TRBJ2-5
V: TRBV15
CDR3: CAASQGYQETQYF

J: TRBJ2-7
V: TRBV28
CDR3: CASSYLDEQYF

J: TRBJ2-3
V: TRBV2
CDR3: CARRDSPTDTQYF

J: TRBJ2-1
V: TRBV18
CDR3: CASRIPGSLSYNEQFF

J: TRBJ1-4
V: TRBV7-9
CDR3: CASSLAFGTGDEKLFF

J: TRBJ2-7
V: TRBV7-9
CDR3: CASSLGTGRSYEQYF

J: TRBJ1-2
V: TRBV21-1
CDR3: CASSSWDSNYGYTF

J: TRBJ2-7
V: TRBV7-2
CDR3: CASRPPRGWGTYEQYF

J: TRBJ1-1
V: TRBV6-1
CDR3: CASSEAPRGKAFF

J: TRBJ2-7
V: TRBV6-5
CDR3: CASSYGQGLTYEQYF

J: TRBJ1-2
V: TRBV19
CDR3: CASSPGGGRDYGYTF

J: TRBJ2-7
V: TRBV10-1
CDR3: CASSDGTGNEQYF

J: TRBJ1-4
V: TRBV9
CDR3: CASSDSGLNNEKLFF

J: TRBJ2-7
V: TRBV7-6
CDR3: CASSSGQGLSHEQYF

J: TRBJ2-2
V: TRBV5-4
CDR3: CASSFGGNTGELFF

J: TRBJ1-5
V: TRBV28
CDR3: CASSFARGGGLSNQPQHF

J: TRBJ1-1
V: TRBV18
CDR3: CASSPLASGMNTEAFF

J: TRBJ2-7
V: TRBV5-6
CDR3: CASSPGLTYEQYF

J: -
V: TRBV2
CDR3: CASREREGVSEQYF

J: TRBJ2-5
V: TRBV15
CDR3: CATSREVAQTPQETQYF

J: TRBJ2-5
V: TRBV27
CDR3: CASSSRGAQETQYF